The 4 T cell receptor beta chains below all came from one sample that was sequenced in a study of blood T cell repertoires in COVID-19. Data came from immunoSEQ multiplex PCR; TCRdb stores just in-frame clones and leaves some out. The sample contains 110,000 to 150,000 clones, more than 80% of which appear only once. The sequenced sample consisted of PBMCs or T cells enriched from blood (not recorded which). Every receptor here comes from a middle-aged man who had recovered from COVID-19.

CDR3 sequence reads: CASSPQGSGANVLTF. CDR3 sequence (DNA): TGTGCCAGCAGCCCCCAGGGGTCTGGGGCCAACGTCCTGACTTTC. V and J are TRBV11-3 and TRBJ2-6; D possibly corresponds to TRBD1 (6 bases). The CDR3 spans 15 residues. Per germline, CDR1 SGHNT and CDR2 YENEEA. With 5 bases removed from V and 1 base from J, the gap between germline ends came to 9 bases.

The CDR3 is CASSARTGEAKLFF. In nucleotides, the CDR3 is TGTGCCAGCAGTGCTAGGACAGGGGAGGCAAAACTGTTTTTT. V gene TRBV2 combines with J gene TRBJ1-4, with 9 bases identical to TRBD1. Germline lookup yields CDR1 SNHLY and CDR2 FYNNEI. Trimming took 4 bases from V and 10 from J; bases not matched to a gene: 7. The CDR3 runs to 14 residues.

The chain carries TRBV5-6 and TRBJ1-2; tentatively, D is TRBD1 (6 bases). There are 12 residues in the CDR3. Germline V CDR1 and CDR2: SGHDT, YYEEEE. The ends were cut back, 3 bases at V and 5 bases at J, with 8 bases in the middle. CDR3 amino acids: CASSSGQYGYTF. CDR3 nucleotides: TGTGCCAGCAGCTCCGGACAGTATGGCTACACCTTC.

The CDR3: CASNRGGGDSPLHF. The CDR3 coding sequence is TGTGCCAGTAACCGGGGGGGAGGGGATTCACCCCTCCACTTT. The chain joins TRBV6-5 to TRBJ1-6; D might be TRBD1 (5 bases). The CDR3 has 14 residues. Trimming stripped 9 bases from V and 8 bases from J, with 17 bases between. Germline-derived CDR1 and CDR2 are MNHEY and SVGAGI.